This record covers a single T cell receptor (beta chain). What it recognizes is unknown. PCR employed 60 Vbeta and 13 Jbeta primers. Generated by immunoSEQ multiplex PCR, the TCRdb table keeps only in-frame clones and is missing some. The sample has approximately 180,000 clones; around 75% are singletons. This CDR3 is 13 amino acids long. V lost 4 bases to trimming and J lost 1 base, with 7 bases between them. Germline CDR1 reads MGHRA; CDR2 reads YSYEKL. The source of the sample is a study of cytomegalovirus exposure and HLA in healthy donors. Notes on the study in general: After further analysis at a later stage, roughly 16,000 TCR beta sequences were associated with HLA alleles at 0.05 false discovery rate. Later analysis placed DRB1 highest and HLA-C lowest in TCR association rates, which differed by HLA locus.

The chain has TRBV4-1 and TRBJ1-2; D unresolved. This clonotype was sampled from a male donor in good health and CMV-seronegative. Sequenced material: PBMCs. This chain's CDR3 is CASSLQDNYGYTF. The CDR3 nucleotides read TGCGCCAGCAGCCTTCAGGATAACTATGGCTACACCTTC.